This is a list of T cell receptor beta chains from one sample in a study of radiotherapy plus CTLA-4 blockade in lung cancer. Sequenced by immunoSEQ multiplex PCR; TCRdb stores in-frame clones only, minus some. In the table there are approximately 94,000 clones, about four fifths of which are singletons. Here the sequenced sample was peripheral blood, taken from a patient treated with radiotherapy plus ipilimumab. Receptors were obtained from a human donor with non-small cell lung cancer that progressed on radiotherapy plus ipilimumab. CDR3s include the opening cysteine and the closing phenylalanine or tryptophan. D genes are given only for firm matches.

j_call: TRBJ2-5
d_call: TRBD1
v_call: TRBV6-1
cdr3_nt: TGTGCCAGCACTAGAGACAGGGCCCAAGAGACCCAGTACTTC
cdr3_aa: CASTRDRAQETQYF

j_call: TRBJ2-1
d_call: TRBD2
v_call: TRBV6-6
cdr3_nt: TGTGCCACCGGATGGGCTAGCGGGAGTGAGCATGAGCAGTTCTTC
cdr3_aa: CATGWASGSEHEQFF

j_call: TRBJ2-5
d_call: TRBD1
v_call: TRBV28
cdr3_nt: TGTGCCAGCAGCCTCCCTTCGGACAGGGCCGAAGAGACCCAGTACTTC
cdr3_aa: CASSLPSDRAEETQYF

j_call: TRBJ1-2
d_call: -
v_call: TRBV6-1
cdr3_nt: TGTGCCAGCAGTGAACGGGGAGGGGTCGATGGCTACACCTTC
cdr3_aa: CASSERGGVDGYTF

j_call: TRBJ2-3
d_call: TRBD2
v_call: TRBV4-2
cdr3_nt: TGTGCCAGCAGCCAAGATCCCGGGGGGTACACAGATACGCAGTATTTT
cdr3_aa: CASSQDPGGYTDTQYF

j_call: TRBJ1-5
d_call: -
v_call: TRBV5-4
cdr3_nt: TGTGCCAGCAGCTTGGGAGGGGAACGGTATCAGCCCCAGCATTTT
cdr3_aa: CASSLGGERYQPQHF

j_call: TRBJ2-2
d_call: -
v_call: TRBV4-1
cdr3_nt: TGCGCCAGCAGCCAAGTTGGCATGTTAACGAACACCGGGGAGCTGTTTTTT
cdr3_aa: CASSQVGMLTNTGELFF

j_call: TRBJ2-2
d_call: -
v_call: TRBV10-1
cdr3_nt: TGCGCCAGCAGAGGACAGACGAACACCGGGGAGCTGTTTTTT
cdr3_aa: CASRGQTNTGELFF

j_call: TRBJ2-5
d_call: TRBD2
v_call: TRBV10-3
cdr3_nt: TGTGCCATCAGGAGGCCGGGAGGAGAGACCCAGTACTTC
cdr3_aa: CAIRRPGGETQYF

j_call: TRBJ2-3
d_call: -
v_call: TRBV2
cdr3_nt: TGTGCCAGCAGCGGCGGGACGCCGAGCACAGATACGCAGTATTTT
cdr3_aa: CASSGGTPSTDTQYF